Following are 20 T cell receptor beta chains from one sample sequenced in a study of T cells after yellow fever vaccination. TCRdb passed the 5' RACE reads through MiXCR, listing each CDR3 protein once. This repertoire shows approximately 15,000 distinct CDR3 sequences, roughly 8% found once; its top ten account for roughly 1.5%. This material consisted of PBMCs, either bulk or a sorted T-cell subset (CD4+, CD8+, memory, or dextramer-sorted; not recorded which), taken on the day of the yellow fever booster vaccination. These receptors came from a man aged 18 to 35 who received the YFV17D yellow fever vaccine.

This clonotype was observed at least ten times. The chain uses TRBV18 and TRBJ2-6, with 8 bases that match TRBD1. Germline CDR1 KGHSH, CDR2 LQKENI. The CDR3 runs 18 residues. With 3 bases clipped from V and 1 base from J, the junction kept 8 bases outside the gene matches. The CDR3 region has the DNA TGTGCCAGCTCACCCCCAGGGGGCGCGAGTTCTGGGGCCAACGTCCTGACTTTC. Encoded protein: CASSPPGGASSGANVLTF.

This clonotype rates as medium-sized. The CDR3 DNA sequence: TGTGCCAGCAGCTTAGTCGTCGGATACGAGCAGTACTTC. It translates to CASSLVVGYEQYF. The V and J genes are TRBV11-2 and TRBJ2-7; D is unclear. The germline V gene has CDR1 SGHAT and CDR2 FQNNGV. The CDR3 has 13 residues. Deletions cut 1 base from V and 4 bases from J, with 8 bases between.

The chain links TRBV6-2 or TRBV6-3 to TRBJ2-3; no reliable D call. The CDR3 runs to 15 residues. The germline CDR1 and CDR2 sequences are MNHEY and SVGEGT. Deletions cut 6 bases from V and 2 bases from J, with 15 bases between. CDR3 bases: TGTGCCAGCAGCCTCGACTTTTCCATCACAGATACGCAGTATTTT. This codes for CASSLDFSITDTQYF.

This clonotype was recorded once. A read error may explain this, as a much larger clone is one base away. This CDR3 is missing its conserved last phenylalanine or tryptophan, likely due to a read error. The V gene is TRBV19, the J gene TRBJ2-3; D is ambiguous. The germline CDR1 and CDR2 sequences are LNHDA and SQIVND (reference sequence). The CDR3 is made up of 12 amino acids. Trimming shortened V by 8 bases and J by 5 bases, and 11 bases separated the two germline ends. CDR3 sequence (DNA): TGTGCCAGTGGGGTCCGCGGAGATACGCAGTATGTT. Protein product: CASGVRGDTQYV.

This clonotype has at least ten counts. This chain links TRBV9 with TRBJ2-3; no clear D. The CDR3 runs 14 residues. The V gene's germline CDR1 is SGDLS and CDR2 YYNGEE. Trimming removed 0 bases at V and 4 bases at J, with 9 bases between. The chain's CDR3 is CASSVAASPDTQYF. The CDR3 DNA sequence: TGTGCCAGCAGCGTAGCGGCCAGCCCAGATACGCAGTATTTT. Using reference TRBV9 and TRBJ2-3 for the parts outside the CDR3, the full variable domain is DSGVTQTPKHLITATGQRVTLRCSPRSGDLSVYWYQQSLDQGLQFLIQYYNGEERAKGNILERFSAQQFPDLHSELNLSSLELGDSALYFCASSVAASPDTQYFGPGTRLTVL.

In its sample, this clonotype was seen many times. The genes are TRBV4-3 and TRBJ2-3; D is unclear. Germline CDR1 reads LGHNA; CDR2 reads YSLEER. The CDR3 length is 15 residues. Trimming pared 0 bases from V and 3 bases from J, leaving 10 bases between. The CDR3 here is CASSQDQAATDTQYF. CDR3 DNA: TGCGCCAGCAGCCAAGATCAGGCGGCAACAGATACGCAGTATTTT.

This chain links TRBV5-4 with TRBJ1-6, with 7 bases identical to TRBD1. Germline CDR1 is SGHNT and CDR2 is YYREEE (reference sequence). V dropped 4 bases and J dropped 9; count of bases not matched to a gene: 7. The CDR3 sequence is 14 residues long. CDR3 coding DNA: TGTGCCAGCAGCCCGGCAGGGGGACGTTCACCCCTCCACTTT. Its protein is CASSPAGGRSPLHF.

This clonotype has ten or more counts. The gene calls are TRBV9 and TRBJ2-3; TRBD2 aligns across 8 bases. Germline loops: CDR1 SGDLS, CDR2 YYNGEE. CDR3 size: 14 residues. The V gene end was trimmed by 3 bases and the J gene end by 1 base; junction bases not matched to a gene: 1. In DNA, the CDR3 is TGTGCCAGCAGCGCGACTAGCGGCACAGATACGCAGTATTTT. Protein product: CASSATSGTDTQYF.

This clonotype was seen repeatedly, ten times or more. V usage is TRBV29-1 and J usage is TRBJ1-3; maybe TRBD1 (5 bases). V was clipped by 7 bases and J by 0 bases, with 10 bases between them. Germline V gene data show CDR1 as SQVTM and CDR2 as ANQGSEA. This CDR3 has 13 residues. The CDR3 bases are TGCAGCGGGATGACAGACTCTGGAAACACCATATATTTT. This gives the protein CSGMTDSGNTIYF.

This clonotype came up many times. The CDR3 loop reads CASSTYSGGDKETQYF. In nucleotides, the CDR3 is TGTGCCAGCAGCACCTATAGCGGGGGGGACAAAGAGACCCAGTACTTC. This sequence joins TRBV6-2 or TRBV6-3 and TRBJ2-5; TRBD2 matches 11 bases. The CDR3 has 16 amino acids. CDR1 and CDR2 (germline): MNHEY, SVGEGT. J was trimmed by 3 bases and V by 6 bases; bases with no gene match: 9.

This clonotype occurred many times. The CDR3 sequence: CASSLGSAGLNEKLFF. The CDR3 bases are TGTGCCAGCAGCCTGGGTTCGGCAGGCTTAAACGAAAAACTGTTTTTT. The gene calls are TRBV5-8 and TRBJ1-4; D is unclear. Germline lookup yields CDR1 SGHTS and CDR2 YDEGEE. The CDR3 contains 16 residues. Deletions cut 4 bases from V and 8 bases from J, with 21 bases between.

This clonotype was counted ten times or more. The chain has TRBV2 and TRBJ1-5, with 7 bases identical to TRBD1. CDR1 is SNHLY and CDR2 is FYNNEI in the germline V gene. Germline trimming cut 6 bases from V and 7 bases from J; bases unmatched to any gene: 6. The CDR3 spans 13 residues. CDR3 coding DNA: TGTGCCAGCAGATCGACAGGGAACCAGCCCCAGCATTTT. This sequence encodes CASRSTGNQPQHF.

This clonotype is classed as medium-sized. The rearrangement joins TRBV28 to TRBJ2-7, with D perhaps matching TRBD2 (6 bases). Germline CDR1 MDHEN, CDR2 SYDVKM. Between the trimmed V and J ends, which lost 3 bases and 5 bases, there was a span of 11 bases. The CDR3 length is 13 residues. The CDR3 DNA reads as TGTGCCAGCAGTTTTGCGGGGACCCACGAGCAGTACGTC. Its translation: CASSFAGTHEQYV.

This clonotype was seen many times. The chain couples TRBV5-1 to TRBJ2-5, with 8 bases fitting TRBD2. V lost 4 bases and J lost 2; bases outside the gene matches: 13. This CDR3 comprises 17 residues. Germline CDR1 is SGHRS and CDR2 is YFSETQ. This chain's CDR3 is CASSPPPGLDIQETQYF. CDR3 DNA sequence: TGCGCCAGCAGCCCGCCTCCGGGACTAGATATACAAGAGACCCAGTACTTC. Drawing the rest from reference TRBV5-1 and TRBJ2-5, the complete variable domain is KAGVTQTPRYLIKTRGQQVTLSCSPISGHRSVSWYQQTPGQGLQFLFEYFSETQRNKGNFPGRFSGRQFSNSRSEMNVSTLELGDSALYLCASSPPPGLDIQETQYFGPGTRLLVL.

Ten or more counts support this clonotype. The genes are TRBV4-2 and TRBJ2-6, with 9 positions matching TRBD1. The J segment lost 0 bases and the V segment lost 2 bases, leaving 5 bases of the junction unmatched. The CDR3 consists of 18 residues. Germline V gene data show CDR1 as LGHNA and CDR2 as YNFKEQ. CDR3 in DNA: TGTGCCAGCAGCCAAACTGGGACAGGGTACTCTGGGGCCAACGTCCTGACTTTC. It yields the protein CASSQTGTGYSGANVLTF.

This clonotype came up many times. The chain carries TRBV6-6 and TRBJ2-2, with TRBD2 matching over 10 bases. The germline CDR1 and CDR2 sequences are MNHNY and SVGAGI (reference sequence). This CDR3 contains 21 residues. With V trimmed by 1 base and J by 7 bases, 21 bases remained unmatched. CDR3: CASSYLFGQMSGGASNGELFF. CDR3 coding DNA: TGTGCCAGCAGTTACTTGTTCGGACAGATGAGCGGGGGGGCCTCGAACGGGGAGCTGTTTTTT.

This clonotype was picked up many times. The chain joins TRBV21-1 to TRBJ1-5; the tabulated D call, TRBD1, remains unverified against the DNA. TRBV21-1 is shown as a pseudogene. The CDR3 is 16 residues long. In DNA form, the CDR3 reads TGTGCCAGCAGCAGGGTGACGGACAGGGAGGATCAGCCCCAGCATTTT. Encoded protein: CASSRVTDREDQPQHF.

This clonotype was seen many times. The chain combines TRBV12-3 or TRBV12-4 with TRBJ1-6; tentatively, D is TRBD1 (5 bases). The CDR3 is made up of 15 amino acids. The V end was cut by 1 base, the J end by 7 bases, with 11 bases between. Here the CDR3 DNA reads TGTGCCAGCAGTTTAGTGGGGGGTTCGAATTCACCCCTCCACTTT. It encodes CASSLVGGSNSPLHF.

By sample share, this clonotype is medium-sized (0.01 to 0.1%). The chain carries TRBV5-5 and TRBJ1-5; 11 bases fit TRBD1. J was trimmed by 7 bases and V by 5 bases; bases with no gene match: 8. The CDR3 contains 15 residues. Germline V lookup: CDR1 SGHKS, CDR2 YYEKEE (reference sequence). The chain's CDR3 is CASRSDRGPGQPQHF. The CDR3 DNA sequence: TGTGCCAGCAGGTCGGACAGGGGGCCGGGGCAGCCCCAGCATTTT.

Judged by abundance, this clonotype is medium-sized. The chain couples TRBV12-3 or TRBV12-4 to TRBJ1-5; no clear D gene. This CDR3 is 15 amino acids long. Trimming took off 2 bases at V and 0 bases at J, with 8 bases between the two ends. The CDR3 DNA reads as TGTGCCAGCAGTTTAAGGTTTTATAGCAATCAGCCCCAGCATTTT. Protein sequence: CASSLRFYSNQPQHF.